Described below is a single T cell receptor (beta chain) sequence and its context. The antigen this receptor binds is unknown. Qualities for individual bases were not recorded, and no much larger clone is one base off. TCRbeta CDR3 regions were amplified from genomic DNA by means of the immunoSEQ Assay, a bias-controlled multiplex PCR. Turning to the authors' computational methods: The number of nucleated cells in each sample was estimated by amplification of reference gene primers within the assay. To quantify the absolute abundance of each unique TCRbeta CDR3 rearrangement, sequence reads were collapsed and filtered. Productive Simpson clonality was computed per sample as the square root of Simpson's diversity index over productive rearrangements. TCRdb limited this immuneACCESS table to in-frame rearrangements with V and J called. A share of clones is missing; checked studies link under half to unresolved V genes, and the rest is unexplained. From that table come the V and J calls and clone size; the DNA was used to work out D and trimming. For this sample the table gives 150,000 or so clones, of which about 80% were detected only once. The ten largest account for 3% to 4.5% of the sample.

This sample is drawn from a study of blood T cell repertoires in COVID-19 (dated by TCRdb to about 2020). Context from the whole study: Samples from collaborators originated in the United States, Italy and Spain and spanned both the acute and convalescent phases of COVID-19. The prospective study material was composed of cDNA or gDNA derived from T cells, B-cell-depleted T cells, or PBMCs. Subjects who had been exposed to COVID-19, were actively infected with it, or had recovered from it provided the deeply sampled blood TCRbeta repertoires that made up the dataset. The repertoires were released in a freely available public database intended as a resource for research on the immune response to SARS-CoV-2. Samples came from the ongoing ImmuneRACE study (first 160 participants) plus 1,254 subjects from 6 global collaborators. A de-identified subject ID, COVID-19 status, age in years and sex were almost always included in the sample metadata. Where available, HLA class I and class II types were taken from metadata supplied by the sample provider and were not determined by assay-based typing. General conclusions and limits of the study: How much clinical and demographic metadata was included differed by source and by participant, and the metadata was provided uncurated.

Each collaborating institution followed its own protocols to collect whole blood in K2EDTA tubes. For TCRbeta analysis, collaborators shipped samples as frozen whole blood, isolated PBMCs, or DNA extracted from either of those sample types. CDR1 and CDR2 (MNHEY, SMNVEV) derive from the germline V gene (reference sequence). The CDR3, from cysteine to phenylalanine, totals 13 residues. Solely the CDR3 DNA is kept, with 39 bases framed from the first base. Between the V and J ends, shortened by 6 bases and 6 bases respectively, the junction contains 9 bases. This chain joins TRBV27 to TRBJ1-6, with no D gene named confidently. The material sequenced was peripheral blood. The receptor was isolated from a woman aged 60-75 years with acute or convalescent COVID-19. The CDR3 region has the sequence CASRAGINSPLHF. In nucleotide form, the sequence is TGTGCCAGCAGGGCAGGAATTAATTCACCCCTCCACTTT.